This is a list of T cell receptor beta chains from one sample in a study of post-analysis software for immune sequencing data. TCRdb independently ran MiXCR on the PCR reads; one entry per CDR3 protein. The sample carries under 200,000 distinct CDR3 sequences, 35% to 40% recorded once. The input for sequencing was blood, taken after autologous hematopoietic stem cell transplantation. Receptors were obtained from a girl aged 10 to 17 with multiple sclerosis. CDR3s include the opening cysteine and the closing phenylalanine or tryptophan. The D gene is left open where the match is weak. Not all rows give a size; the values are once, few, many and, for expanded clones, a class.

clone_size j_call d_call v_call cdr3_nt cdr3_aa
NA TRBJ1-1 TRBD1 TRBV29-1 TGCAGCGTCGGGACAGGGGGGTTGAACACTGAAGCTTTCTTT CSVGTGGLNTEAFF
few TRBJ2-7 NA TRBV12-3/TRBV12-4 TGTGCCAGCAGTCCGGGACTCCAGAGGGACGAGCAGTACTTC CASSPGLQRDEQYF
NA TRBJ2-1 TRBD2 TRBV7-6 TGTGCCAGCAGCTGGGGGGGTCCCAGTGAGCAGTTCTTC CASSWGGPSEQFF
few TRBJ2-5 TRBD1 TRBV6-6 TGTGCCAGCATTGGACAGGGGAGAGAGACCCAGTACTTC CASIGQGRETQYF
NA TRBJ2-1 TRBD2 TRBV7-2 TGTGCCAGCAGAAGCCCCGGGACTAATCTCTATGAGCAGTTCTTC CASRSPGTNLYEQFF
NA TRBJ2-1 TRBD2 TRBV3-1 TGTGCCAGCAGTGTACACGGGACTAGCGGGAGGCTCCGGGGTGATGAGCAGTTCTTC CASSVHGTSGRLRGDEQFF
once TRBJ2-1 TRBD2 TRBV9 TGTGCCAGCAGCGTAGAGAGCGGGAGGGCCAATGAGCAGTTCTTC CASSVESGRANEQFF
NA TRBJ2-1 TRBD1 TRBV5-1 TGCGCCAGCAGCCCCGGGACAGGGGTTAGCAATGAGCAGTTCTTC CASSPGTGVSNEQFF
NA TRBJ2-1 NA TRBV6-2/TRBV6-3 TGTGCCAGCAGTCCCCTCGACAAATTCGGTAATGAGCAGTTCTTC CASSPLDKFGNEQFF
NA TRBJ2-7 NA TRBV11-1 TGTGCCAGCAGCTTACGATTCTCCTACGAGCAGTACTTC CASSLRFSYEQYF
NA TRBJ1-2 NA TRBV28 TGTGCCAGCACTACCTCTGAGGGCTACACCTTC CASTTSEGYTF
few TRBJ2-7 NA TRBV27 TGTGCCAGCAGCTCCAGGGGGGCCACCTACGAGCAGTACTTC CASSSRGATYEQYF
few TRBJ2-7 NA TRBV5-6 TGTGCCAGCAGCTTGGGGGCAGGTTTCTACGAGCAGTACTTC CASSLGAGFYEQYF
NA TRBJ1-2 TRBD1 TRBV10-3 TGTGCCACCTCGGACAGGGGGCAAGGCTACACCTTC CATSDRGQGYTF
once TRBJ2-1 TRBD1 TRBV7-8 TGTGCCAGCAGCCCCCCGGGACAGGCGAACTACAATGAGCAGTTCTTC CASSPPGQANYNEQFF
NA TRBJ2-1 NA TRBV28 TGTGCCAGCAGTTTCGAGAGTGGCTACAATGAGCAGTTCTTC CASSFESGYNEQFF
NA TRBJ1-1 NA TRBV5-1 TGCGCCAGCAGCTTACGGGTGAACACTGAAGCTTTCTTT CASSLRVNTEAFF
many TRBJ2-3 TRBD1 TRBV9 TGTGCCAGCAGCGCGACAGGGGATACGCAGTATTTT CASSATGDTQYF
medium-sized TRBJ1-1 NA TRBV3-1 TGTGCCAGCAGCCCAACAGGGACTGAAGCTTTCTTT CASSPTGTEAFF
NA TRBJ2-1 TRBD2 TRBV14 TGTGCCAGCAGCCAATCGGGACTAGCGGGAGGGCCCGAGCAGTTCTTC CASSQSGLAGGPEQFF
few TRBJ2-7 TRBD1 TRBV4-2 TGTGCCAGCAGCCCGGAGGGACAGGGGATCTCCTACGAGCAGTACTTC CASSPEGQGISYEQYF
many TRBJ1-2 NA TRBV29-1 TGCAGCGTTGTGGACGGTGCTAACTATGGCTACACCTTC CSVVDGANYGYTF
NA TRBJ2-7 NA TRBV6-5 TGTGCCAGCAGCCTACGCCTGCCCTACGAGCAGTACTTC CASSLRLPYEQYF
NA TRBJ1-2 NA TRBV7-2 TGTGCCAGCAGCCTCGGACACCTCAGGAGCTACACCTTC CASSLGHLRSYTF
NA TRBJ2-1 TRBD2 TRBV7-7 TGTGCTAGCAGCTTAGAGGGTGCGGGAGCCGATGAGCAGTTCTTC CASSLEGAGADEQFF
NA TRBJ2-3 TRBD1 TRBV7-9 TGTGCCAGCAGCGACCCTACAGGGGCCCCTAGCACAGATACGCAGTATTTT CASSDPTGAPSTDTQYF
few TRBJ2-1 NA TRBV7-9 TGTGCCAGCAGCTTAGGGGCCTTTAGCAGACAGAGCTCCTACAATGAGCAGTTCTTC CASSLGAFSRQSSYNEQFF
NA TRBJ1-6 NA TRBV20-1 TGCAGTGCTAGGTGGATTGGAGAGAATTCACCCCTCCACTTT CSARWIGENSPLHF
NA TRBJ1-1 NA TRBV28 TGTGCCAGCAGTCCATTACTGACAGCGAACACTGAAGCTTTCTTT CASSPLLTANTEAFF